This TCR beta chain was sequenced for a study of blood T cell repertoires in COVID-19. Study-wide background: Researchers got acute and convalescent COVID-19 samples from the United States, Italy and Spain. T cells, B-cell-depleted T cells, or PBMCs provided the cDNA or gDNA that served as material.

Profiled with immunoSEQ multiplex PCR; TCRdb holds only in-frame clones, not every one. The top ten clones hold roughly 2.5% of a sample with 180,000 or so clones, about 90% of them seen once. Germline CDR1 and CDR2: SGHKS and YYEKEE (reference sequence). After removal of 3 bases from V and 4 bases from J, the junction contained 7 bases not matched to a gene. This CDR3 is 15 amino acids long. The receptor was isolated from a man aged 35 to 55 with active or convalescent COVID-19. The chain is built from TRBV5-5 and TRBJ2-3, with TRBD1 matching over 8 bases. Sample: peripheral blood. The CDR3 reads CASSSTGERSDTQYF. CDR3 bases: TGTGCCAGCAGCTCGACAGGGGAGAGGTCAGATACGCAGTATTTT.